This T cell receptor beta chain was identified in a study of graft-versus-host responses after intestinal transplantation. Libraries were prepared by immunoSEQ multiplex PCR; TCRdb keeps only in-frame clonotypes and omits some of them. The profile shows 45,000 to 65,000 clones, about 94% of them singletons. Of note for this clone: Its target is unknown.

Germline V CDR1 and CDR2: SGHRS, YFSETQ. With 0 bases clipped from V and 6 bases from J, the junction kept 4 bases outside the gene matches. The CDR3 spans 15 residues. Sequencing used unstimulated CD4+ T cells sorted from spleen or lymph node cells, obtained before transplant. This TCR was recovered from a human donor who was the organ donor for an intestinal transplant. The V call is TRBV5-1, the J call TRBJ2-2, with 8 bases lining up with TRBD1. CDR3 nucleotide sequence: TGCGCCAGCAGCTTGGAAAGGACAGGGTCCGGGGAGCTGTTTTTT. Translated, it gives CASSLERTGSGELFF.